These 31 T cell receptor beta chains share one sample of origin, sequenced in a study of blood T cell repertoires in COVID-19. Assay: immunoSEQ multiplex PCR; the TCRdb copy retains only in-frame clones and omits some. Of 380,000 or so clones listed, 89% are singletons. Specimen: peripheral blood. These receptors were taken from a man aged 40-49 years with acute or convalescent COVID-19.

This chain links TRBV19 with TRBJ1-6; D may be TRBD1 (5 bases). This CDR3 is 15 amino acids long. V was pared by 5 bases and J by 7 bases, with 15 bases between. The germline gives CDR1 LNHDA, CDR2 SQIVND (reference sequence). The CDR3 reads CASSEIRDWNSPLHF. For the CDR3, the DNA is TGTGCCAGTAGTGAAATCCGGGACTGGAATTCACCCCTCCACTTT. The entire variable domain, with the rest obtained from reference TRBV19 and TRBJ1-6, is as follows: DGGITQSPKYLFRKEGQNVTLSCEQNLNHDAMYWYRQDPGQGLRLIYYSQIVNDFQKGDIAEGYSVSREKKESFPLTVTSAQKNPTAFYLCASSEIRDWNSPLHFGNGTRLTVT.

This sequence joins TRBV7-2 and TRBJ1-1, with D possibly matching TRBD1 (6 bases). V was cut by 4 bases and J by 3 bases, with 12 bases left in between. Germline V gene data show CDR1 as SGHTA and CDR2 as FQGNSA. CDR3 size: 14 residues. Here the CDR3 DNA reads TGTGCCAGCAGCTCAATTCCAGGGGACACTGAAGCTTTCTTT. Translation: CASSSIPGDTEAFF.

This clone has only one observation. The chain joins TRBV7-9 to TRBJ2-2; the D is unclear. The CDR3 runs 13 residues. Germline V CDR1 and CDR2: SEHNR, FQNEAQ (reference sequence). Trimming removed 3 bases at V and 7 bases at J, with 9 bases between. The CDR3: CASSLPQIGELFF. As DNA, the CDR3 is TGTGCCAGCAGCTTGCCCCAGATCGGGGAGCTGTTTTTT.

The J gene is TRBJ2-7, the V gene TRBV28; D is uncertain. V was pared by 6 bases and J by 0 bases, with 15 bases between. CDR3 length equals 15 residues. The germline V gene has CDR1 MDHEN and CDR2 SYDVKM. CDR3 residues: CASSMANSFSYEQYF. The CDR3 nucleotides are TGTGCCAGCAGCATGGCGAATAGCTTCTCCTACGAGCAGTACTTC.

The V gene is TRBV2, the J gene TRBJ1-1; D might be TRBD1 (5 bases). Looked up from germline, CDR1 is SNHLY and CDR2 is FYNNEI. The CDR3 has 14 residues. The V gene lost 2 bases and the J gene lost 5 bases, with 12 bases spanning the gap. The CDR3 DNA sequence: TGTGCCAGCAGTGAATCGTCAGGGTCGACTGAAGCTTTCTTT. Its protein is CASSESSGSTEAFF.

V usage is TRBV7-9 and J usage is TRBJ1-2; no clear D. Trimming shortened V by 1 base and J by 8 bases, and 20 bases separated the two germline ends. The germline V gene has CDR1 SEHNR and CDR2 FQNEAQ (reference sequence). CDR3 length: 16 residues. The CDR3 sequence: CASSLEGVPGSRGYTF. Written as DNA, the CDR3 is TGTGCCAGCAGCTTAGAAGGTGTTCCAGGTTCCCGAGGCTACACCTTC.

V is TRBV4-1 and J is TRBJ1-1; D remains unclear. CDR1 and CDR2 (germline): MGHRA, YSYEKL. The CDR3 consists of 15 residues. Deletions cut 0 bases from V and 1 base from J, with 9 bases between. CDR3 loop: CASSQEQFTNTEAFF. The CDR3 DNA sequence: TGCGCCAGCAGCCAAGAACAGTTTACGAACACTGAAGCTTTCTTT.

This chain links TRBV4-3 with TRBJ1-1; maybe TRBD1 (6 bases). The germline V gene has CDR1 LGHNA and CDR2 YSLEER. V was cut by 4 bases and J by 4 bases, with 13 bases left in between. The length of the CDR3 is 14 residues. The CDR3 DNA is TGCGCCAGCAGCCTTGGACAGCCGGGCACTGAAGCTTTCTTT. Encoded protein: CASSLGQPGTEAFF.

The gene calls are TRBV13 and TRBJ1-5; 10 bases map to TRBD1. Germline loops: CDR1 PRHDT, CDR2 FYEKMQ (reference sequence). V shed 4 bases, J shed 5 bases, and the junction held 11 bases outside the gene matches. CDR3 length equals 17 residues. The CDR3 bases are TGTGCCAGCAGCTCATTTCGGGACAGGGGATCTCATCAGCCCCAGCATTTT. The encoded protein is CASSSFRDRGSHQPQHF.

The genes are TRBV3-1 (or the pseudogene TRBV3-2) and TRBJ2-7; D is undetermined. Deletions cut 0 bases from V and 2 bases from J, with 5 bases between. CDR1 is LGHDT, CDR2 YNNKEL, per germline (reference sequence). This CDR3 is 13 amino acids long. The CDR3 DNA reads as TGTGCCAGCAGCCAAGATGGCCCCTACGAGCAGTACTTC. Its protein is CASSQDGPYEQYF.

The gene calls are TRBV6-5 and TRBJ2-7, with D tentatively TRBD1 (6 bases). Germline values: CDR1 MNHEY, CDR2 SVGAGI. This CDR3 is 12 amino acids long. V was shortened by 11 bases and J by 2 bases, with 13 bases between the two germline ends. The CDR3 loop is CASSGHTYEQYF. CDR3 nucleotides: TGTGCCTCCTCGGGACACACCTACGAGCAGTACTTC.

The gene calls are TRBV19 and TRBJ1-5; D unresolved. Per the germline V gene, CDR1 is LNHDA and CDR2 is SQIVND (reference sequence). This CDR3 has 14 amino acids. Trimming took 6 bases from V and 4 from J, leaving 13 bases between them. CDR3 sequence reads: CASRDPGGNQPQHF. The CDR3 region has the DNA TGTGCCAGTAGGGATCCGGGAGGAAATCAGCCCCAGCATTTT.

The V call is TRBV9, the J call TRBJ1-2, with unresolved D. The CDR3 covers 14 residues. Trimming pared 6 bases from V and 3 bases from J, leaving 15 bases between. Germline assignment: CDR1 SGDLS and CDR2 YYNGEE. The CDR3 region is CASTRGLSDYGYTF. The CDR3 nucleotides read TGTGCCAGCACCCGGGGATTATCGGACTATGGCTACACCTTC.

The chain is built from TRBV7-3 and TRBJ2-2; TRBD1 might be the D (6 bases). Between the trimmed V and J ends, which lost 5 bases and 4 bases, there was a span of 20 bases. CDR1 and CDR2 (germline): SGHTA, FQGTGA. The CDR3 length is 17 residues. The DNA of the CDR3 is TGTGCCAGCAGCCCCAATTACAGGGATATGGGCACCGGGGAGCTGTTTTTT. This sequence encodes CASSPNYRDMGTGELFF.

The CDR3 sequence is CASSQNTGTGFAFF. The CDR3 coding sequence is TGTGCCAGCAGTCAGAATACCGGGACAGGTTTTGCTTTCTTT. The chain links TRBV2 to TRBJ1-1; 8 nucleotides line up with TRBD1. The CDR3 length is 14 residues. V was pared by 5 bases and J by 11 bases, with 13 bases of the junction left unmatched. Germline lookup yields CDR1 SNHLY and CDR2 FYNNEI.

The count of this clone is one. The rearrangement joins TRBV19 to TRBJ2-7, with TRBD1 matching over 11 bases. Losses at the gene ends were 3 bases for V and 5 bases for J; bases not matched to a gene: 6. Germline assignment: CDR1 LNHDA and CDR2 SQIVND (reference sequence). There are 15 residues in the CDR3. The chain's CDR3 is CASSIIGQGAHEQYF. DNA of the CDR3: TGTGCCAGTAGTATCATAGGACAGGGGGCCCACGAGCAGTACTTC.

The V gene is TRBV6-2 or TRBV6-3, the J gene TRBJ1-2, with TRBD1 matching 7 bases. Germline CDR1 and CDR2: MNHEY and SVGEGT. The V and J ends lost 4 bases and 4 bases, in that order; junction bases with no gene match: 6. This CDR3 contains 14 residues. CDR3: CASSSGGTAYGYTF. The CDR3 region has the DNA TGTGCCAGCAGTTCGGGGGGGACAGCCTATGGCTACACCTTC.

This sequence joins TRBV19 and TRBJ2-7; weak D call: TRBD2 (5 bases). V was pared by 10 bases and J by 5 bases, with 27 bases between. CDR3 length: 16 amino acids. In germline, CDR1 is LNHDA, CDR2 SQIVND (reference sequence). CDR3 in amino acids: CATSNHIPLGTDEQYF. DNA for the CDR3: TGTGCCACCTCAAACCATATCCCACTAGGTACTGACGAGCAGTACTTC.

The chain couples TRBV6-6 to TRBJ2-7, with 8 bases fitting TRBD1. The CDR3 loop spans 15 amino acids. CDR1 MNHNY and CDR2 SVGAGI come from the germline V gene (reference sequence). Trimming removed 5 bases from V and 6 bases from J; junction bases left unmatched: 12. CDR3 residues: CASSLNPGGAGEQYF. The CDR3 bases are TGTGCCAGCAGTCTGAACCCAGGGGGCGCAGGCGAGCAGTACTTC.

This sequence joins TRBV7-8 and TRBJ1-5; no firm D call. CDR1 and CDR2 from the germline V gene are SGHVS and FQNEAQ. CDR3 length: 16 amino acids. V lost 5 bases and J lost 1, with 15 bases in between. The chain's CDR3 is CASSPSAALSNQPQHF. CDR3 nucleotides: TGTGCCAGCAGCCCGAGCGCGGCCCTAAGCAATCAGCCCCAGCATTTT.

The chain combines TRBV14 with TRBJ1-1, with a possible D match to TRBD1 (5 bases). This CDR3 comprises 16 residues. The V end was cut by 0 bases, the J end by 0 bases, with 11 bases between. From germline, CDR1 is SGHDN and CDR2 FVKESK. The CDR3 protein is CASSQDLGGMNTEAFF. CDR3 nucleotides: TGTGCCAGCAGCCAAGATCTCGGGGGTATGAACACTGAAGCTTTCTTT. Together with reference TRBV14 and TRBJ1-1, the CDR3 gives the full variable domain: EAGVTQFPSHSVIEKGQTVTLRCDPISGHDNLYWYRRVMGKEIKFLLHFVKESKQDESGMPNNRFLAERTGGTYSTLKVQPAELEDSGVYFCASSQDLGGMNTEAFFGQGTRLTVV.

The chain couples TRBV28 to TRBJ2-6; 10 bases match TRBD1. CDR1 MDHEN and CDR2 SYDVKM come from the germline V gene. The J segment lost 0 bases and the V segment lost 4 bases, leaving 9 bases of the junction unmatched. The CDR3 totals 19 residues. The CDR3 coding sequence is TGTGCCAGCAGTTCCCGCCGACAGGGGGCCGCCTCTGGGGCCAACGTCCTGACTTTC. It translates to CASSSRRQGAASGANVLTF.

This chain joins TRBV6-4 and TRBJ1-6; D is possibly TRBD1 (6 bases). Trimming pared 6 bases from V and 5 bases from J, leaving 14 bases between. This CDR3 has 15 residues. Germline values: CDR1 MRHNA, CDR2 SNTAGT. The CDR3 is CASRPDRKDNSPLHF. CDR3 DNA sequence: TGTGCCAGCAGGCCGGACAGAAAAGATAATTCACCCCTCCACTTT.

The V and J genes are TRBV28 and TRBJ1-5; D may be TRBD1 (6 bases). The V and J ends lost 5 bases and 5 bases respectively, with 13 bases between them. CDR3 length equals 14 residues. CDR1 is MDHEN, CDR2 SYDVKM, per germline. The chain's CDR3 is CASSVPQGHQPQHF. The CDR3 DNA follows: TGTGCCAGCAGTGTTCCACAGGGCCATCAGCCCCAGCATTTT.

V usage is TRBV5-6 and J usage is TRBJ1-1; D is undetermined. With 0 bases removed from V and 1 base from J, the gap between germline ends came to 16 bases. The germline V gene encodes CDR1 SGHDT and CDR2 YYEEEE. CDR3 length: 17 amino acids. CDR3 amino acids: CASSLARVGIENTEAFF. The CDR3 DNA reads as TGTGCCAGCAGCTTGGCGCGTGTGGGCATTGAGAACACTGAAGCTTTCTTT.

The chain couples TRBV28 to TRBJ1-5; no definite D call. Germline V gene lookup returns CDR1 MDHEN and CDR2 SYDVKM. V was clipped by 2 bases and J by 1 base, with 9 bases between them. CDR3 length equals 15 residues. CDR3 DNA: TGTGCCAGCAGTTTACTCTTCGGGAGCAATCAGCCCCAGCATTTT. Its translation: CASSLLFGSNQPQHF.

The chain recombines TRBV30 with TRBJ1-2; D is ambiguous. CDR1 is GTSNPN, CDR2 SVGIG, per germline (reference sequence). The length of the CDR3 is 14 residues. Deletions cut 0 bases from V and 3 bases from J, with 11 bases between. CDR3 bases: TGTGCCTGGAGTGTAACCAATCAGGACTATGGCTACACCTTC. Protein product: CAWSVTNQDYGYTF.

V gene TRBV12-3 or TRBV12-4 combines with J gene TRBJ1-1, with 7 positions matching TRBD1. V was clipped by 6 bases and J by 9 bases; unmatched bases: 10. The CDR3 contains 13 residues. The CDR3 here is CASRPGQTGQAFF. The CDR3, as DNA: TGTGCCAGCAGACCGGGACAGACAGGCCAAGCTTTCTTT.

The chain recombines TRBV24-1 with TRBJ1-1; 7 nucleotides line up with TRBD1. The CDR3 is 15 residues long. CDR1 and CDR2 from the germline V gene are KGHDR and SFDVKD. Trimming removed 2 bases from V and 1 base from J; junction bases left unmatched: 3. CDR3 sequence reads: CATSDSGTENTEAFF. CDR3 nucleotide sequence: TGTGCCACCAGTGATTCCGGGACAGAGAACACTGAAGCTTTCTTT.

The count of this clone is one. The V and J genes are TRBV9 and TRBJ1-1; D is unresolved. Germline values: CDR1 SGDLS, CDR2 YYNGEE. Trimming shortened V by 0 bases and J by 5 bases, and 8 bases separated the two germline ends. CDR3 size: 13 residues. CDR3 nucleotides: TGTGCCAGCAGCGTAGTCTTGAGGACTGAAGCTTTCTTT. Translation gives CASSVVLRTEAFF.

This clone was seen once. The CDR3 spells CASSPSGEYTEAFF. The CDR3 DNA is TGTGCCAGCTCACCCTCAGGGGAGTACACTGAAGCTTTCTTT. The rearrangement joins TRBV18 to TRBJ1-1; a weak D match, TRBD1 (6 bases). CDR3 size: 14 residues. CDR1 and CDR2 (germline): KGHSH, LQKENI. The V end was cut by 3 bases, the J end by 3 bases, with 11 bases between.